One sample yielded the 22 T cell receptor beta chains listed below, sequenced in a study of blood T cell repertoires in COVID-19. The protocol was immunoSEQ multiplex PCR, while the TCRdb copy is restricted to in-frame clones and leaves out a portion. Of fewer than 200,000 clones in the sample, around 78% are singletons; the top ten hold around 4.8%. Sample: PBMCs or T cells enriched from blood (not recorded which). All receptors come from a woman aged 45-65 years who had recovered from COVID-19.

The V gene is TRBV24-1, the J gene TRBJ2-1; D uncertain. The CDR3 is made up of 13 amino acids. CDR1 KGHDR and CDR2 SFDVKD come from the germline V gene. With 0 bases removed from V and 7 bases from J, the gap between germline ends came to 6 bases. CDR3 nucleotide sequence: TGTGCCACCAGTGATTTGAATTCAAATGAGCAGTTCTTC. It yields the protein CATSDLNSNEQFF.

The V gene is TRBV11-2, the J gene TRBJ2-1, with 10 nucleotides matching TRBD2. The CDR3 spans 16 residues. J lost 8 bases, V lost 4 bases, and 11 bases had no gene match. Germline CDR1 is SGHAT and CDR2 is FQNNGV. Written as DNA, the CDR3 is TGTGCCAGCAGCTGGCAGGCTAGCGGGAGTATCCATGAGCAGTTCTTC. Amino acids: CASSWQASGSIHEQFF.

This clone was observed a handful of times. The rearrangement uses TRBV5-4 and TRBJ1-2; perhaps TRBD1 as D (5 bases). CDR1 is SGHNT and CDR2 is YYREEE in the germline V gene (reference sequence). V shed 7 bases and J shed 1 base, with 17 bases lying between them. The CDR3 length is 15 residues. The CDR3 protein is CASASSGGNNYGYTF. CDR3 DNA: TGTGCCAGCGCATCCTCCGGGGGAAATAACTATGGCTACACCTTC.

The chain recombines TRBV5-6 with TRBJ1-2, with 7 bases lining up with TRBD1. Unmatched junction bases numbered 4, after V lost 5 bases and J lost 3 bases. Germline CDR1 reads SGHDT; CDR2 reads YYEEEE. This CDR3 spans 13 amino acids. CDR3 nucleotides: TGTGCCAGCAGGATAGGGACAGACTATGGCTACACCTTC. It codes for CASRIGTDYGYTF.

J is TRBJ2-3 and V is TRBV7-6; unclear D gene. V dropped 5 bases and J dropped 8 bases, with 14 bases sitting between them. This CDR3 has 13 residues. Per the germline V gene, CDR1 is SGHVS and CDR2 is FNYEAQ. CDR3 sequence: CASSTSTAGTQYF. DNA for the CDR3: TGTGCCAGCAGCACCTCGACGGCAGGTACGCAGTATTTT.

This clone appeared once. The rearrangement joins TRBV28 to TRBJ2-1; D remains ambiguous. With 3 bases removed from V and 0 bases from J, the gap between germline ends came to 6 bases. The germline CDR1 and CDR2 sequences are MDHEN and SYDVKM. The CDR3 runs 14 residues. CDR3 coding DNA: TGTGCCAGCAGTTTGACACGCTCCTACAATGAGCAGTTCTTC. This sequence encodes CASSLTRSYNEQFF.

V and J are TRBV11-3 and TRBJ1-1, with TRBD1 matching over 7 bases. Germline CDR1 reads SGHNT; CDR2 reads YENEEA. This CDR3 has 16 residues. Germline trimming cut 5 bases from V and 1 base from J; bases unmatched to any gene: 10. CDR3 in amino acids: CASSPGGSRANTEAFF. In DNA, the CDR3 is TGTGCCAGCAGCCCAGGGGGGAGCAGAGCGAACACTGAAGCTTTCTTT.

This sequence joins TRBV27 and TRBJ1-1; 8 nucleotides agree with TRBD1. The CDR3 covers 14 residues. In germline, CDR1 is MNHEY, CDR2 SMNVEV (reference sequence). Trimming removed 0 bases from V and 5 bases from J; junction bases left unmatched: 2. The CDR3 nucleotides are TGTGCCAGCAGTTTATCAACAGGGGGAACTGAAGCTTTCTTT. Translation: CASSLSTGGTEAFF.

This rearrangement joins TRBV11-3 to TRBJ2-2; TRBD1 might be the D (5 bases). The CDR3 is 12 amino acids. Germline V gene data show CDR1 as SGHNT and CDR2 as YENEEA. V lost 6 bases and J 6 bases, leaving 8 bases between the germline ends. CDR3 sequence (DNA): TGTGCCAGCAGGATAGGGGCCGGGGAGCTGTTTTTT. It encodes CASRIGAGELFF.

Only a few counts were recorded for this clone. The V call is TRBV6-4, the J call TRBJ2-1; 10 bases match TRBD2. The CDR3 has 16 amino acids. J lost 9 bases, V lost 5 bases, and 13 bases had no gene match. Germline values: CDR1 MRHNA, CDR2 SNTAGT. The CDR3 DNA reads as TGTGCCAGCAGTCACGATGGGGCTAGCGGGAGCCGTGAGCAGTTCTTC. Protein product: CASSHDGASGSREQFF.

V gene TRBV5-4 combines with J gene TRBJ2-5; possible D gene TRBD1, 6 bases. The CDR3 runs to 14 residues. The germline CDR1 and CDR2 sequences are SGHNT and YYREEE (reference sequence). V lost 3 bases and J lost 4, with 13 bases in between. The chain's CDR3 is CASSWYRDGETQYF. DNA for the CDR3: TGTGCCAGCAGCTGGTACAGGGACGGAGAGACCCAGTACTTC. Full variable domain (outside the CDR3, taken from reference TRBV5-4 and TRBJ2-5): ETGVTQSPTHLIKTRGQQVTLRCSSQSGHNTVSWYQQALGQGPQFIFQYYREEENGRGNFPPRFSGLQFPNYSSELNVNALELDDSALYLCASSWYRDGETQYFGPGTRLLVL.

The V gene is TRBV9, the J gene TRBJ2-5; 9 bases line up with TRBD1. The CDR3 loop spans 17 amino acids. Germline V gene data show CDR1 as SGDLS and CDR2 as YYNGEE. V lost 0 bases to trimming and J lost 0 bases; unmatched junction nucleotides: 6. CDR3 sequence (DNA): TGTGCCAGCAGCGTAGCGGGGACAGGGATATACCAAGAGACCCAGTACTTC. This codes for CASSVAGTGIYQETQYF.

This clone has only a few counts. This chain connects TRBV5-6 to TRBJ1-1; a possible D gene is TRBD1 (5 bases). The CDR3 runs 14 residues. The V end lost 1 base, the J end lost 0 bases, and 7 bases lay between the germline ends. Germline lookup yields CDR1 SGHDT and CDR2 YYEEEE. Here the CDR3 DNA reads TGTGCCAGCAGCTTGCCGGACATGAACACTGAAGCTTTCTTT. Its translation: CASSLPDMNTEAFF.

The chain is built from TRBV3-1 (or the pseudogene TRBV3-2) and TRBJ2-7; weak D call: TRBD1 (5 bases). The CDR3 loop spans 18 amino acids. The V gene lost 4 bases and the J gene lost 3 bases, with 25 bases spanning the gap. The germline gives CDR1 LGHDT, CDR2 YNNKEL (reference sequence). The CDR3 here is CASSPKRKSSDTHYEQYV. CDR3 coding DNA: TGTGCCAGCAGCCCCAAGAGGAAAAGCTCGGACACCCACTACGAGCAGTACGTC.

The CDR3 region is CASSPNTPTDTQYF. Here the CDR3 DNA reads TGTGCCAGCAGTCCAAATACTCCCACAGATACGCAGTATTTT. The chain recombines TRBV6-5 with TRBJ2-3; no firm D call. CDR1 and CDR2 from the germline V gene are MNHEY and SVGAGI. V lost 5 bases and J lost 2, with 11 bases in between. There are 14 residues in the CDR3.

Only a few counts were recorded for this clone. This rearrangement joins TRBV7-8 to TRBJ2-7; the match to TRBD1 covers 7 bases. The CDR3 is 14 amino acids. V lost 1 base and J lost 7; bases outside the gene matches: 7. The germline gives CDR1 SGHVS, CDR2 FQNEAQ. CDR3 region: CASSLGQGVREQYV. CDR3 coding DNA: TGTGCCAGCAGCTTAGGGCAGGGGGTGCGGGAGCAGTACGTC.

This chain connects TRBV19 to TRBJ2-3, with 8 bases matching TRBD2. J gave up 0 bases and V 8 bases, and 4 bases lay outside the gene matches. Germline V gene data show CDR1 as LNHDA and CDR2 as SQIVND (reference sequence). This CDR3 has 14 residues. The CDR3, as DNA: TGTGCCAGTCGACTAGCGTTTAGCACAGATACGCAGTATTTT. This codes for CASRLAFSTDTQYF.

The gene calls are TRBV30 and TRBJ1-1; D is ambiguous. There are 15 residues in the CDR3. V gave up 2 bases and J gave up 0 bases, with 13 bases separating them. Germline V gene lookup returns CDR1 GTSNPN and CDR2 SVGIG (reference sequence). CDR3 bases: TGTGCCTGGAGTCGGAGGCCCCCCTTGAACACTGAAGCTTTCTTT. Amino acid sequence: CAWSRRPPLNTEAFF.

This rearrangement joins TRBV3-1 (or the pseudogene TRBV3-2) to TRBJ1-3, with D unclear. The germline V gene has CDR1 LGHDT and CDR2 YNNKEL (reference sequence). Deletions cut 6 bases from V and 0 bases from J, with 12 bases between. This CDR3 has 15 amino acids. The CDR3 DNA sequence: TGTGCCAGCAGTCCGAGCCCCCACTCTGGAAACACCATATATTTT. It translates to CASSPSPHSGNTIYF.

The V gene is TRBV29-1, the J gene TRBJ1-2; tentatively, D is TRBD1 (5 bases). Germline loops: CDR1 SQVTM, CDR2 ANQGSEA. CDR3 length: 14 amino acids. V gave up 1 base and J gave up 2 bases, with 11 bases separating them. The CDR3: CSVEVGAANYGYTF. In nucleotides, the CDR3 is TGCAGCGTTGAAGTAGGGGCAGCAAACTATGGCTACACCTTC.

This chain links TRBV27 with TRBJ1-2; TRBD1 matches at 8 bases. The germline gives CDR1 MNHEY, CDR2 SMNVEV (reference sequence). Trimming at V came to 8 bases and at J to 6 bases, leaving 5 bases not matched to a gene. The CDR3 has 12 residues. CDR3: CASRTGRNGYTF. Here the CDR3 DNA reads TGTGCCAGCCGGACAGGGAGAAATGGCTACACCTTC.

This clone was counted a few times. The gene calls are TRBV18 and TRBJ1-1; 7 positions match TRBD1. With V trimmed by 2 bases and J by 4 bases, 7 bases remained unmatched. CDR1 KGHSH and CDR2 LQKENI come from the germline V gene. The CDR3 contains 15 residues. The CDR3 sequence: CASSPRGPGFTEAFF. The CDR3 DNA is TGTGCCAGCTCACCAAGGGGGCCAGGGTTCACTGAAGCTTTCTTT.